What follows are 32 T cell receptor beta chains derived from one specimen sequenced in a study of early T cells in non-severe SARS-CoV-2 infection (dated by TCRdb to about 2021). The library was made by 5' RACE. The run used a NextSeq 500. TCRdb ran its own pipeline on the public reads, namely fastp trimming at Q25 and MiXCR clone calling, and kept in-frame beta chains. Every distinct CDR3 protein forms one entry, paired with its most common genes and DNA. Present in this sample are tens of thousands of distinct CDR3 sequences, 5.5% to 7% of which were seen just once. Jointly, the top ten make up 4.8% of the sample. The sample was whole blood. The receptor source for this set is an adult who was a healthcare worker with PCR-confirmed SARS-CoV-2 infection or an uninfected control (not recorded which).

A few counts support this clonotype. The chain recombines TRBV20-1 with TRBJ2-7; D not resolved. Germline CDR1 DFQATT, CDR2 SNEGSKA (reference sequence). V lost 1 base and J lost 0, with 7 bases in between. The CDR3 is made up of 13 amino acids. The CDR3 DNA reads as TGCAGTGCTAGAGTAACGGCCTCCTACGAGCAGTACTTC. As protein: CSARVTASYEQYF.

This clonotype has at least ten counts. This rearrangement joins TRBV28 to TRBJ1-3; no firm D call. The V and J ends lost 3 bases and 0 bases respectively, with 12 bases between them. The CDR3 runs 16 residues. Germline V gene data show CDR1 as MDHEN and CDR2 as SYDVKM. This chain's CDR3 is CASSLLHLFSGNTIYF. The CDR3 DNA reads TGTGCCAGCAGTTTGCTCCACCTGTTCTCTGGAAACACCATATATTTT.

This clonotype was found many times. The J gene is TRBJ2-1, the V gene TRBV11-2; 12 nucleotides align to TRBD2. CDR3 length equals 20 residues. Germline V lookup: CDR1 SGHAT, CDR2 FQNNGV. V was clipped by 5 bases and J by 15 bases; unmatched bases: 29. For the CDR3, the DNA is TGTGCCAGCAGCGTTGACCCGCGACGAGGGGCACTAGCGGGAGGCCGAGGACCGTTCTTC. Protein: CASSVDPRRGALAGGRGPFF. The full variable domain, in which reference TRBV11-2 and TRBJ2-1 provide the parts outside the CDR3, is EAGVAQSPRYKIIEKRQSVAFWCNPISGHATLYWYQQILGQGPKLLIQFQNNGVVDDSQLPKDRFSAERLKGVDSTLKIQPAKLEDSAVYLCASSVDPRRGALAGGRGPFFGPGTRLTVL.

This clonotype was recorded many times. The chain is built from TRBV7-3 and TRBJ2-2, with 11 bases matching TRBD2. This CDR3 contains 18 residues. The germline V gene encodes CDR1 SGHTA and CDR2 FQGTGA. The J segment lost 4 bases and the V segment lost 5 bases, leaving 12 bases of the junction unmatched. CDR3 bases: TGTGCCAGCAGCCCCCAAGGGGGGACTAGCGGCCGCACCGGGGAGCTGTTTTTT. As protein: CASSPQGGTSGRTGELFF.

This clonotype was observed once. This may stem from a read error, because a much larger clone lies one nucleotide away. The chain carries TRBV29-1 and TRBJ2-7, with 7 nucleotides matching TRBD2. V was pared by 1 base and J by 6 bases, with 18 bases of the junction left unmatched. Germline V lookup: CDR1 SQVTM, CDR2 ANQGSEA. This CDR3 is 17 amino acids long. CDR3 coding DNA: TGCAGCGTTGAAGTTGAGACTTGCGGGAGAGGGGTCGGCGAGCAGTACTTC. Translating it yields CSVEVETCGRGVGEQYF.

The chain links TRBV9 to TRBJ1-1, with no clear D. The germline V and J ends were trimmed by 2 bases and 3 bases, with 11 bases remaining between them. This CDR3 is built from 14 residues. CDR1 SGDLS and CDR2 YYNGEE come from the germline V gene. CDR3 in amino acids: CASSVSPSDTEAFF. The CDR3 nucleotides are TGTGCCAGCAGCGTTTCCCCGTCGGACACTGAAGCTTTCTTT. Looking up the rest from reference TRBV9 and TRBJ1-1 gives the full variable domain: DSGVTQTPKHLITATGQRVTLRCSPRSGDLSVYWYQQSLDQGLQFLIQYYNGEERAKGNILERFSAQQFPDLHSELNLSSLELGDSALYFCASSVSPSDTEAFFGQGTRLTVV.

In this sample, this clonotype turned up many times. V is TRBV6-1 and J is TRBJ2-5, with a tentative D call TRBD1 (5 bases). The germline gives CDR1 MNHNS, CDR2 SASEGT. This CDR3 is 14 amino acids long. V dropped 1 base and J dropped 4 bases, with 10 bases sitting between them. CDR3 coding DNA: TGTGCCAGCAGTGAAGTGATAAGGGGAGAGACCCAGTACTTC. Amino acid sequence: CASSEVIRGETQYF.

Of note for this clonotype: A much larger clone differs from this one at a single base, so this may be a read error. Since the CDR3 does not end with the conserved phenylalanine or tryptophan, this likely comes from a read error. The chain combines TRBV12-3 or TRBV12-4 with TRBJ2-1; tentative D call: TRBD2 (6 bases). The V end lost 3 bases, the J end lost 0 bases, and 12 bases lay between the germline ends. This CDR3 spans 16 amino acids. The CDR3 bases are TGTGCCAGCAGTTTGCCCGGGGGAAGCTCCTACAATGAGCAGTTCTCC. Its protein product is CASSLPGGSSYNEQFS.

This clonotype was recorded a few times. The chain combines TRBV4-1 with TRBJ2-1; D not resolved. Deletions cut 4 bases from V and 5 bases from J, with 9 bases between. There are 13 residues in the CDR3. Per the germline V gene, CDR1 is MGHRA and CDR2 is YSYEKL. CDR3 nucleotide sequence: TGCGCCAGCAGCCTAACCTTAAACAATGAGCAGTTCTTC. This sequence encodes CASSLTLNNEQFF.

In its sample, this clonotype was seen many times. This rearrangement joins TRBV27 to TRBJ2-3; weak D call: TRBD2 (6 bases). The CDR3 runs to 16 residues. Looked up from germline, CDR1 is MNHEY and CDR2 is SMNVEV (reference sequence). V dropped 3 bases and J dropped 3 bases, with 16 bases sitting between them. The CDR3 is CASSFVGPGETDTQYF. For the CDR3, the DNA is TGTGCCAGCAGTTTCGTTGGCCCGGGAGAGACAGATACGCAGTATTTT.

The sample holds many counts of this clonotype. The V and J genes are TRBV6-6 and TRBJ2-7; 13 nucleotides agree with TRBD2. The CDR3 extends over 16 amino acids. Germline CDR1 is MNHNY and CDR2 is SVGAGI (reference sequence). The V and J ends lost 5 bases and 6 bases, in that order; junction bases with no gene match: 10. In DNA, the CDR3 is TGTGCCAGCAGTCTCAGGACTAGCGGGAGCAACCGCGAGCAGTACTTC. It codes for CASSLRTSGSNREQYF.

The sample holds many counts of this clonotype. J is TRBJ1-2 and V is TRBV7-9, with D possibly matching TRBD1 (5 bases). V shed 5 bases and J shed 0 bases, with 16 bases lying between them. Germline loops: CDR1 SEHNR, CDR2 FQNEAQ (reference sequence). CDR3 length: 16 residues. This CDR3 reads CASSPEDRQTNYGYTF. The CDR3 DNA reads TGTGCCAGCAGCCCGGAAGACAGACAAACTAACTATGGCTACACCTTC.

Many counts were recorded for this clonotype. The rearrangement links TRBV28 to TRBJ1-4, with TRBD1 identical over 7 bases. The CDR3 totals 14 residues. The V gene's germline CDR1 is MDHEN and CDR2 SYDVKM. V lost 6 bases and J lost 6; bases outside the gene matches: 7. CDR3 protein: CASRLGQPYEKLFF. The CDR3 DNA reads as TGTGCCAGCAGATTGGGACAGCCTTATGAAAAACTGTTTTTT.

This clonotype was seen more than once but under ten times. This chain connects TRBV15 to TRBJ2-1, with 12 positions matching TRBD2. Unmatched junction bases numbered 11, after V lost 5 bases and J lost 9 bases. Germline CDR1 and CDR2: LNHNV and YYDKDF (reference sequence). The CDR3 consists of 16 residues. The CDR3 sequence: CATSPRLAGGRGEQFF. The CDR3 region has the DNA TGTGCCACCAGCCCCCGGCTAGCGGGAGGGCGGGGTGAGCAGTTCTTC.

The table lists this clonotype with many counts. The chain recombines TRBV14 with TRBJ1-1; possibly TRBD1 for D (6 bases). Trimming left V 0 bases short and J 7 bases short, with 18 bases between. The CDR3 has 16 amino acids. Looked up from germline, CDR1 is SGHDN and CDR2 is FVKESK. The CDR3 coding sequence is TGTGCCAGCAGCCAAGAGGGCCGACAGGTACGATGTGAAGCTTTCTTT. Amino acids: CASSQEGRQVRCEAFF.

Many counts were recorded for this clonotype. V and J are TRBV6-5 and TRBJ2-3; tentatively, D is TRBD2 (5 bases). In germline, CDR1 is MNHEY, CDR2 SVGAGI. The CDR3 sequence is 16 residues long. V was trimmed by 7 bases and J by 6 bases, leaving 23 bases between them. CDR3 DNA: TGTGCCAGCACCCCCTCGGCACCGGGGATTGGCGATACGCAGTATTTT. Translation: CASTPSAPGIGDTQYF.

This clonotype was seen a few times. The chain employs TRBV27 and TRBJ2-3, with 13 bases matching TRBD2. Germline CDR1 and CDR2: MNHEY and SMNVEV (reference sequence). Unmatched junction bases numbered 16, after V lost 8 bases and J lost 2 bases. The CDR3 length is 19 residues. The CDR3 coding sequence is TGTGCCAGCTACTCCCGACCGGGACTAGCGGGAAACTACACAGATACGCAGTATTTT. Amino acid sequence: CASYSRPGLAGNYTDTQYF.

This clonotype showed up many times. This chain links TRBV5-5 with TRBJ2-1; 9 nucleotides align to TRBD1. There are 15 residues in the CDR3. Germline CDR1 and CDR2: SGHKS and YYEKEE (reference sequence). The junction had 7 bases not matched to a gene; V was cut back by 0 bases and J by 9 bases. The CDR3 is CASSLGDRVNVEQFF. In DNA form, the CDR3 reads TGTGCCAGCAGCTTGGGGGACAGGGTGAACGTTGAGCAGTTCTTC.

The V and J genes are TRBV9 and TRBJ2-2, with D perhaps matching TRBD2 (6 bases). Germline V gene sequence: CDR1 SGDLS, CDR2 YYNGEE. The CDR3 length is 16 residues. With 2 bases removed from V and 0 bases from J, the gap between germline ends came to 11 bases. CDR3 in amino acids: CASSVGTRPNTGELFF. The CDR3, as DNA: TGTGCCAGCAGCGTGGGGACTCGGCCGAACACCGGGGAGCTGTTTTTT.

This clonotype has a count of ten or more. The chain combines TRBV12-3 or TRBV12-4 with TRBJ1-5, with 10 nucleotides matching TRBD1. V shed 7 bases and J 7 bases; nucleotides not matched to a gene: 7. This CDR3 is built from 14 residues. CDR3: CASNRQGAQQPQHF. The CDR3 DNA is TGTGCCAGCAATCGACAGGGGGCACAGCAGCCCCAGCATTTT.

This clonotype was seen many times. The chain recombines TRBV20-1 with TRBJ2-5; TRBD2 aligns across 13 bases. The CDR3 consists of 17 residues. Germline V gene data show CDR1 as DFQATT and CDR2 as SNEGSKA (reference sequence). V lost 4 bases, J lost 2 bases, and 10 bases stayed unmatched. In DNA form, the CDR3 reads TGCAGTGCTAAGGGACTAGCGGGATTAAGATTGCAAGAGACCCAGTACTTC. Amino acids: CSAKGLAGLRLQETQYF.

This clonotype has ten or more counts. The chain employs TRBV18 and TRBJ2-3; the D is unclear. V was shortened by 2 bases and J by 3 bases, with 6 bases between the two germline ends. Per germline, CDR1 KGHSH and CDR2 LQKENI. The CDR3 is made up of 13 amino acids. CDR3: CASSPMVTDTQYF. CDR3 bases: TGTGCCAGCTCACCAATGGTTACAGATACGCAGTATTTT.

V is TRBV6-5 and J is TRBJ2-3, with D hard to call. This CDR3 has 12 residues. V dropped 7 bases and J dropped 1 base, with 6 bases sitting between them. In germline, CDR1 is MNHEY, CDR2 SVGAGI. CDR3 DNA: TGTGCCAGCATGGGCGGCACAGATACGCAGTATTTT. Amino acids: CASMGGTDTQYF.

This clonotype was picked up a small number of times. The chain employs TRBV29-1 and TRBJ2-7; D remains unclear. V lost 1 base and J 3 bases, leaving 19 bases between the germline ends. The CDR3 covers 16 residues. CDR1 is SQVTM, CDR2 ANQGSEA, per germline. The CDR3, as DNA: TGCAGCGTTGAAGTAAAGTCCGGCAGGTCCTACTACGAGCAGTACTTC. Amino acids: CSVEVKSGRSYYEQYF.

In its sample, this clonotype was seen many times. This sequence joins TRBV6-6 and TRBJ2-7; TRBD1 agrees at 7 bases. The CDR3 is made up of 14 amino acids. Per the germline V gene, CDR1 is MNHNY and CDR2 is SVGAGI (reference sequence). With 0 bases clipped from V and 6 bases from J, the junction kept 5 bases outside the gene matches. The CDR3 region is CASSYSGRTGEQYF. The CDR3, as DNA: TGTGCCAGCAGTTACTCCGGCAGGACAGGCGAGCAGTACTTC.

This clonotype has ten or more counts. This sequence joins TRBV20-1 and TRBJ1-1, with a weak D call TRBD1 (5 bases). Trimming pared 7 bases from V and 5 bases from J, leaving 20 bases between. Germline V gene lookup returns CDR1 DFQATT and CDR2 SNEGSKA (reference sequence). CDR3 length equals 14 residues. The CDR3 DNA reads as TGCAGTGTTGAGGGGCAAAGGGGAGTGACTGAAGCTTTCTTT. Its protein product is CSVEGQRGVTEAFF.

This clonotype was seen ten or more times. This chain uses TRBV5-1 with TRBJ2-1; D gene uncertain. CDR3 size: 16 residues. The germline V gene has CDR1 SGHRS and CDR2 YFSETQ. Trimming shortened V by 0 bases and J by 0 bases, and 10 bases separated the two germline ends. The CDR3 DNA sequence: TGCGCCAGCAGCTTGGGTTTTTCGAGCTCCTACAATGAGCAGTTCTTC. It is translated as CASSLGFSSSYNEQFF.

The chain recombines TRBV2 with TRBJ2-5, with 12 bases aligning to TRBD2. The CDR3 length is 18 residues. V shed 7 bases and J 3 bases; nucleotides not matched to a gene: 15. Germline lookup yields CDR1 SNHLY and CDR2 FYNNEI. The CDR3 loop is CASTNPGTSGPTEETQYF. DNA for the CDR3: TGTGCCAGCACCAACCCCGGGACTAGCGGGCCGACCGAAGAGACCCAGTACTTC.

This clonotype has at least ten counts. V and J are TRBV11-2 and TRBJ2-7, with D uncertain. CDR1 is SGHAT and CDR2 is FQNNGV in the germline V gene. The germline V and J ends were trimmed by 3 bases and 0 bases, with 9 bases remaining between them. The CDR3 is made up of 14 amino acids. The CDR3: CASSFDKSSYEQYF. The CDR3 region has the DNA TGTGCCAGCAGCTTCGACAAGAGCTCCTACGAGCAGTACTTC. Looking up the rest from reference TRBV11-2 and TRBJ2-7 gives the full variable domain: EAGVAQSPRYKIIEKRQSVAFWCNPISGHATLYWYQQILGQGPKLLIQFQNNGVVDDSQLPKDRFSAERLKGVDSTLKIQPAKLEDSAVYLCASSFDKSSYEQYFGPGTRLTVT.

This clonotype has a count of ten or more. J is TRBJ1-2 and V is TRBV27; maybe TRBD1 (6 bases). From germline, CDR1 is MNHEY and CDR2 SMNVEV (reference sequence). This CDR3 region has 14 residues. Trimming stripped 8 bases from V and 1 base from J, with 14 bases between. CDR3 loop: CASADSGFNYGYTF. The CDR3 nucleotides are TGTGCCAGCGCGGACAGCGGTTTTAACTATGGCTACACCTTC.

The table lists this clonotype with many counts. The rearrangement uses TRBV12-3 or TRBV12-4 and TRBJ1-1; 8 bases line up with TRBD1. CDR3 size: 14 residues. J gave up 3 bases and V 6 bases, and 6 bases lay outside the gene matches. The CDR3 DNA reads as TGTGCCAGCAGACCCCAGGGGGCCGACACTGAAGCTTTCTTT. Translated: CASRPQGADTEAFF.

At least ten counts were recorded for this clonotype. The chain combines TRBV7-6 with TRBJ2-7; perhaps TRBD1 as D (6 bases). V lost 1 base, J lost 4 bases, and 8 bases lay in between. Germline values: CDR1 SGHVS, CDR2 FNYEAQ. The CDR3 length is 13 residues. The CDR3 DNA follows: TGTGCCAGCAGCTTAGGGACAGTGTACGAGCAGTACTTC. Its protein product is CASSLGTVYEQYF.